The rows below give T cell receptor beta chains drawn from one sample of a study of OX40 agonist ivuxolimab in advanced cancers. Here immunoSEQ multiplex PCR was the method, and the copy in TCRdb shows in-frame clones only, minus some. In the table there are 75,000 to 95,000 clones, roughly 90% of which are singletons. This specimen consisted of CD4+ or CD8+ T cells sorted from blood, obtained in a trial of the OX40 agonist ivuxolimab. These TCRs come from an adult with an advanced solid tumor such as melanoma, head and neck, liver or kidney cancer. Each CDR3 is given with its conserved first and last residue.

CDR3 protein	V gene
CASTILGRPYGYTF	TRBV28
CASSVGVAPGEQFF	TRBV9
CASSFGTGVRSPQHF	TRBV7-2
CASSVTDTQYF	TRBV2
CSASTETQYF	TRBV20-1
CAWSVLSEKLFF	TRBV30
CASSPIAGVTTGELFF	TRBV9
CASSLHIEPQHF	TRBV7-9
CASSSAGHDYEQYF	TRBV28
CASTVGWRQGWEQYF	TRBV28
CASRNKTGGKTGELFF	TRBV5-4
CASRGQGFGTDTQYF	TRBV6-1
CASSSGTGRHTIYF	TRBV6-6
CASSLAAAGDLRAGELFF	TRBV7-9
CASSDWGQGAGGQPQHF	TRBV2
CASSPAQSTSGRNYNEGQFF	TRBV18
CASSPPSGGASTDTQYF	TRBV18
CASSLDQGTTEAFF	TRBV5-1
CASSQQEVLTNEKLFF	TRBV4-1
CAWSPQLYYEQYF	TRBV30
CASSLLAGGEQYF	TRBV2
CASSLEVDGQETQYF	TRBV5-1
CASSLDRVREQYF	TRBV27
CASGDGPGANVLTF	TRBV5-6
CSVGADTQYF	TRBV29-1
CASSYPRGRWNTGELFF	TRBV28
CAWRTGSQEQYF	TRBV30
CASSPRDVGNTIYF	TRBV2